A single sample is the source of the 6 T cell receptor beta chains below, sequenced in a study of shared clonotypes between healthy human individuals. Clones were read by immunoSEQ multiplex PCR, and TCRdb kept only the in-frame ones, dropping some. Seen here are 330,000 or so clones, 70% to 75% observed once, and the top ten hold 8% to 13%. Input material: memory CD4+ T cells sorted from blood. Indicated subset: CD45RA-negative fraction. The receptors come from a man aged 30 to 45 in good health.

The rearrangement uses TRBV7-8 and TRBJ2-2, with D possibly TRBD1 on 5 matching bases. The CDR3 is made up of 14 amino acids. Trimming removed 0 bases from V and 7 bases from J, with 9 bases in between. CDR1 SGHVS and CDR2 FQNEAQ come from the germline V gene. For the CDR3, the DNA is TGTGCCAGCAGCTTAGCGTTTAGGGGCGGGGAGCTGTTTTTT. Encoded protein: CASSLAFRGGELFF.

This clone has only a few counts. Here the CDR3 reads CASSLNEEGETQYF. The DNA for the CDR3 is TGTGCCAGCAGTTTAAACGAGGAGGGCGAGACCCAGTACTTC. The chain joins TRBV27 to TRBJ2-5, with D tentatively TRBD2 (6 bases). This CDR3 is built from 14 residues. Germline V CDR1 and CDR2: MNHEY, SMNVEV (reference sequence). With 2 bases removed from V and 5 bases from J, the gap between germline ends came to 12 bases.

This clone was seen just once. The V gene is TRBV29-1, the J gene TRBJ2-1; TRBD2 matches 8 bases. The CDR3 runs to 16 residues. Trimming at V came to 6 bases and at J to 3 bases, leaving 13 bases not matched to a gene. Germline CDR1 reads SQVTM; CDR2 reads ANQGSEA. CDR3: CSVVPRGLENYNEQFF. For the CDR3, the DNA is TGCAGCGTGGTCCCGAGGGGACTAGAGAACTACAATGAGCAGTTCTTC.

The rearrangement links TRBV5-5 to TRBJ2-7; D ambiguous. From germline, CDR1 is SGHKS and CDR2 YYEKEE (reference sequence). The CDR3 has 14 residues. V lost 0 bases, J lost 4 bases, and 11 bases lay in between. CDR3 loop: CASSLGGLGYEQYF. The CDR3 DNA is TGTGCCAGCAGCTTGGGGGGTCTAGGGTACGAGCAGTACTTC.

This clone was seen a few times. The CDR3 region has the DNA TGCGCCAGCAGAAAAACAGCCTACGAGCAGTACTTC. This sequence encodes CASRKTAYEQYF. The gene calls are TRBV5-1 and TRBJ2-7, with D hard to call. CDR3 length: 12 amino acids. V was cut by 5 bases and J by 2 bases, with 8 bases left in between. Germline V gives CDR1 SGHRS, CDR2 YFSETQ.

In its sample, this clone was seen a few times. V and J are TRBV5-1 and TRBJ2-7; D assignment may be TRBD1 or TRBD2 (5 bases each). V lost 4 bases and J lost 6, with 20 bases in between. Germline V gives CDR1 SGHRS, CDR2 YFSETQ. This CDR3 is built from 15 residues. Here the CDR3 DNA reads TGCGCCAGCAGCCCCTCCGTCGGGACCCCCGGCGAGCAGTACTTC. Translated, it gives CASSPSVGTPGEQYF.